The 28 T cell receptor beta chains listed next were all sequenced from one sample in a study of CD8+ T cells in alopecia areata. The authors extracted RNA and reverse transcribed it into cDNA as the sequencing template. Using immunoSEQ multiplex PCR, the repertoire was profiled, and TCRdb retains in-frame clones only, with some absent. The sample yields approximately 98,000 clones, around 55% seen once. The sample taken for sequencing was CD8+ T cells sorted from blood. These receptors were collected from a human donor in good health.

The CDR3 here is CASSPGGSEAFF. As DNA, the CDR3 is TGTGCCAGCAGCCCCGGGGGCAGTGAAGCTTTCTTT. The V call is TRBV7-2, the J call TRBJ1-1; possible D gene TRBD1, 6 bases. CDR1 and CDR2 (germline): SGHTA, FQGNSA. The V gene lost 5 bases and the J gene lost 7 bases, with 11 bases spanning the gap. The CDR3 is made up of 12 amino acids.

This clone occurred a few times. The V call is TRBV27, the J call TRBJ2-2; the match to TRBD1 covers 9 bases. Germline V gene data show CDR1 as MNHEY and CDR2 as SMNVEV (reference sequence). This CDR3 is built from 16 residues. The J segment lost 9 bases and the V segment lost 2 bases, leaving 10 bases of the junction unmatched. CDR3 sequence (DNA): TGTGCCAGCAGTTTAGTAGGGACAGGGATGAGGCGGGAGCTGTTTTTT. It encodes CASSLVGTGMRRELFF.

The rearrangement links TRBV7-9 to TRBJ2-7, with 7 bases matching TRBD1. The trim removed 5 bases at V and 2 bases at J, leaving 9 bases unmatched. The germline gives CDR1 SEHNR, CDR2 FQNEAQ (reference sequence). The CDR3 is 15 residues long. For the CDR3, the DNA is TGTGCCAGCAGCCGACCGACAGGGTGGACCTACGAGCAGTACTTC. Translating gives CASSRPTGWTYEQYF. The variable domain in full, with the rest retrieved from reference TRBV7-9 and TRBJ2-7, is DTGVSQNPRHKITKRGQNVTFRCDPISEHNRLYWYRQTLGQGPEFLTYFQNEAQLEKSRLLSDRFSAERPKGSFSTLEIQRTEQGDSAMYLCASSRPTGWTYEQYFGPGTRLTVT.

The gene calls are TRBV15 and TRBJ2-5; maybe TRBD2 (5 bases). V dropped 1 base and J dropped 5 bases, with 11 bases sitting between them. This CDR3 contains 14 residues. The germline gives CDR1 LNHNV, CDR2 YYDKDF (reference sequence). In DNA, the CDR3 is TGTGCCACCAGCAGAGTTTTACAGCGGGAGACCCAGTACTTC. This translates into CATSRVLQRETQYF.

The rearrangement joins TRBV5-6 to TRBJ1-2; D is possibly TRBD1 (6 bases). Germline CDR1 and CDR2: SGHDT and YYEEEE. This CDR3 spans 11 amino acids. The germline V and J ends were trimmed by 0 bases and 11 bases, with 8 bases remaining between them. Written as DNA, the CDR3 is TGTGCCAGCAGCTTGGGACAGGAATACACCTTC. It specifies CASSLGQEYTF.

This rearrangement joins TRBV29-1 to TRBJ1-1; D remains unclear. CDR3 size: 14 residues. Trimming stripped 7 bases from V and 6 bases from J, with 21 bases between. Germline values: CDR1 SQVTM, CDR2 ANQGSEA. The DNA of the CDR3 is TGCAGCGCCTTTCTGCGCATGGGGTTCGCTGAAGCTTTCTTT. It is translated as CSAFLRMGFAEAFF.

CDR3 sequence: CASSPGTSGSYEQYF. The CDR3, as DNA: TGTGCCAGTAGTCCCGGGACTAGCGGTTCCTACGAGCAGTACTTC. This chain uses TRBV19 with TRBJ2-7, with TRBD2 identical over 11 bases. The CDR3 totals 15 residues. Germline V gene data show CDR1 as LNHDA and CDR2 as SQIVND (reference sequence). The V and J ends lost 5 bases and 1 base, in that order; junction bases with no gene match: 4.

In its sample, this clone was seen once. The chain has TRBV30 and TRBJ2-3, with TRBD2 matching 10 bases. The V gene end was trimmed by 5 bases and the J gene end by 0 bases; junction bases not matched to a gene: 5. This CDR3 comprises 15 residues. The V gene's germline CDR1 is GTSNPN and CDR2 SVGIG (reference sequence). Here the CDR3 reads CAWVTSGVSTDTQYF. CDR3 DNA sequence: TGTGCCTGGGTTACTAGCGGGGTGAGCACAGATACGCAGTATTTT. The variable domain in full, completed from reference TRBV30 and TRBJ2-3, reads SQTIHQWPATLVQPVGSPLSLECTVEGTSNPNLYWYRQAAGRGLQLLFYSVGIGQISSEVPQNLSASRPQDRQFILSSKKLLLSDSGFYLCAWVTSGVSTDTQYFGPGTRLTVL.

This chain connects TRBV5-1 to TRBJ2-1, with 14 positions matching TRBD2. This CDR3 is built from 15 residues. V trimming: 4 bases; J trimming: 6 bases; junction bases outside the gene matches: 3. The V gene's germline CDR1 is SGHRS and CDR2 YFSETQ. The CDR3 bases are TGCGCCAGCAGCCCCGGACTAGCGGGAGGCAATGAGCAGTTCTTC. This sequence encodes CASSPGLAGGNEQFF.

CDR3 residues: CASSFGTAYEQYF. Written as DNA, the CDR3 is TGTGCCAGCAGCTTCGGGACAGCCTACGAGCAGTACTTC. The rearrangement uses TRBV13 and TRBJ2-7; the match to TRBD1 covers 7 bases. Germline CDR1 and CDR2: PRHDT and FYEKMQ (reference sequence). With 3 bases clipped from V and 2 bases from J, the junction kept 1 base outside the gene matches. This CDR3 is built from 13 residues. Full variable domain (remainder filled in from reference TRBV13 and TRBJ2-7): AAGVIQSPRHLIKEKRETATLKCYPIPRHDTVYWYQQGPGQDPQFLISFYEKMQSDKGSIPDRFSAQQFSDYHSELNMSSLELGDSALYFCASSFGTAYEQYFGPGTRLTVT.

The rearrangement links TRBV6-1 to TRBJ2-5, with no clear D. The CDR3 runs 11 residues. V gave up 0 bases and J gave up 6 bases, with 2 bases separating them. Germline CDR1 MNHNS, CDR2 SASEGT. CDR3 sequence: CASSEAQTQYF. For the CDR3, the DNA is TGTGCCAGCAGTGAAGCGCAGACCCAGTACTTC.

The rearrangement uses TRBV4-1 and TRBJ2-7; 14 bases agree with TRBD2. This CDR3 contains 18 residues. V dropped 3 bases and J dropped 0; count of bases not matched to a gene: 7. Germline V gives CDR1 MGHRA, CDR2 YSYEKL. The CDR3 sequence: CASSQAGLAGAVSYEQYF. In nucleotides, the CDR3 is TGCGCCAGCAGCCAGGCGGGACTAGCGGGGGCCGTCTCCTACGAGCAGTACTTC.

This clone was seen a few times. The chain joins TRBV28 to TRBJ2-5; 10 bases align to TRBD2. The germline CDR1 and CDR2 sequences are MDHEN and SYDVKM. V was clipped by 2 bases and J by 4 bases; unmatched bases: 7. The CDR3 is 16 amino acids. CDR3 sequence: CASSLMLAGGSETQYF. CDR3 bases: TGTGCCAGCAGTTTAATGTTAGCGGGGGGTTCAGAGACCCAGTACTTC.

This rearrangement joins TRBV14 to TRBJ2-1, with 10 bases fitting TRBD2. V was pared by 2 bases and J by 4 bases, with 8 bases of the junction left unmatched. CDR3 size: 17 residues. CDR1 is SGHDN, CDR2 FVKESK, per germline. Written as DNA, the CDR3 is TGTGCCAGCAGCCAATCGCTAGCGGGGGAACTTTACAATGAGCAGTTCTTC. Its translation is CASSQSLAGELYNEQFF.

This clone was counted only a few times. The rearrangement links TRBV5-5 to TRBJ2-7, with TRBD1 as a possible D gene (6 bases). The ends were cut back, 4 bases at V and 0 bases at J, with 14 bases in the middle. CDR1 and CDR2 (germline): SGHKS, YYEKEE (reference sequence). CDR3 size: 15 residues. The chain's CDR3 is CASSLFRGSSYEQYF. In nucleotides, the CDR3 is TGTGCCAGCAGCCTTTTCAGGGGTTCCTCCTACGAGCAGTACTTC.

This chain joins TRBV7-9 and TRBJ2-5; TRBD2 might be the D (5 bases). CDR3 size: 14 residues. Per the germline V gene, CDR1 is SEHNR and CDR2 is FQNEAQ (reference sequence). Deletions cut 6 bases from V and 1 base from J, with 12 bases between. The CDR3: CASSRLGVQETQYF. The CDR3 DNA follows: TGTGCCAGCAGTCGCCTCGGGGTCCAAGAGACCCAGTACTTC.

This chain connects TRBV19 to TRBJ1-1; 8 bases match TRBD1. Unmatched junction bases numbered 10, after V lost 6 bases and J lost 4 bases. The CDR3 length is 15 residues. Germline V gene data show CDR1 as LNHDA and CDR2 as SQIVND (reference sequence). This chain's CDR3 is CASSFFGTGSTEAFF. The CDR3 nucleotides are TGTGCCAGTAGCTTCTTCGGGACAGGAAGCACTGAAGCTTTCTTT.

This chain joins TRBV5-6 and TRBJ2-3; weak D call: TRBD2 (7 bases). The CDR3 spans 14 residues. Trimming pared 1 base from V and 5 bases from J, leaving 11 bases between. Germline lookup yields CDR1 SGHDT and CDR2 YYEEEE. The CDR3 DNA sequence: TGTGCCAGCAGCTTGCCGGGGGGCTTAGATACGCAGTATTTT. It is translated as CASSLPGGLDTQYF.

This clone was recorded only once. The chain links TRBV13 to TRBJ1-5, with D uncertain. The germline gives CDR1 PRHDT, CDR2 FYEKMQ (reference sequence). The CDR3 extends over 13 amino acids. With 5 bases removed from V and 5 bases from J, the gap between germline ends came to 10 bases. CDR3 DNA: TGTGCCAGCAGCCTCCGCCCGGATCAGCCCCAGCATTTT. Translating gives CASSLRPDQPQHF.

The CDR3 sequence: CASSPRGKTSSYEQYF. The DNA for the CDR3 is TGTGCCAGCAGCCCCAGGGGCAAGACGAGCTCCTACGAGCAGTACTTC. V is TRBV11-2 and J is TRBJ2-7; possible D gene TRBD1, 6 bases. V dropped 5 bases and J dropped 0 bases, with 17 bases sitting between them. This CDR3 region has 16 residues. Germline CDR1 and CDR2: SGHAT and FQNNGV.

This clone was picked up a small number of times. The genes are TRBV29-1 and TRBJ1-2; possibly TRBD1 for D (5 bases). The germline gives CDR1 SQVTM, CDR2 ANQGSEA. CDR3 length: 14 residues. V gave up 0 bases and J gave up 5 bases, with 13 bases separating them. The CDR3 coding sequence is TGCAGCGTTGAAGACGGGGCGTCGACTTATGGCTACACCTTC. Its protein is CSVEDGASTYGYTF.

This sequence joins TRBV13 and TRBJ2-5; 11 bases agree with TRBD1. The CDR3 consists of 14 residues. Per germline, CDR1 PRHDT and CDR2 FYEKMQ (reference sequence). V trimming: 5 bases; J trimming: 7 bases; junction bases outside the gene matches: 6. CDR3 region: CASSDSGTGGTQYF. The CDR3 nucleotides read TGTGCCAGCAGCGATTCCGGGACAGGGGGGACCCAGTACTTC.

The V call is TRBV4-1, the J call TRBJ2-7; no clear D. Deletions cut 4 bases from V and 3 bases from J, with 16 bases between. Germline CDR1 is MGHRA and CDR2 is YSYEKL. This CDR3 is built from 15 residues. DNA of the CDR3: TGCGCCAGCAGCCCCATAATCGTGCAATACTACGAGCAGTACTTC. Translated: CASSPIIVQYYEQYF.

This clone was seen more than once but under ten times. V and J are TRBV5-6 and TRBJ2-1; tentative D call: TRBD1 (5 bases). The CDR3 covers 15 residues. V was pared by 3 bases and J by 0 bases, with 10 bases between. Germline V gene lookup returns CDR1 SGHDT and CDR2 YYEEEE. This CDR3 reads CASSSVRVSYNEQFF. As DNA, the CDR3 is TGTGCCAGCAGCTCGGTCAGGGTCTCCTACAATGAGCAGTTCTTC.

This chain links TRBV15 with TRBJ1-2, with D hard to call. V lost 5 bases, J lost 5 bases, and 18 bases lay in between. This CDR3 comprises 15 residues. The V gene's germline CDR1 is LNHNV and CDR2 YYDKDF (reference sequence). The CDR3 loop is CATSPGLATEYGYTF. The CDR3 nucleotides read TGTGCCACCAGCCCGGGGTTGGCGACTGAATATGGCTACACCTTC.

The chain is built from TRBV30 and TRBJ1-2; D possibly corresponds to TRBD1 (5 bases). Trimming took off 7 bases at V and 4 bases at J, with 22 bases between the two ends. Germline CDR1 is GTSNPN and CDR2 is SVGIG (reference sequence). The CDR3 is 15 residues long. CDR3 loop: CASLMIWRGGYGYTF. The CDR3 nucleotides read TGTGCCTCCCTGATGATTTGGCGGGGGGGCTATGGCTACACCTTC.

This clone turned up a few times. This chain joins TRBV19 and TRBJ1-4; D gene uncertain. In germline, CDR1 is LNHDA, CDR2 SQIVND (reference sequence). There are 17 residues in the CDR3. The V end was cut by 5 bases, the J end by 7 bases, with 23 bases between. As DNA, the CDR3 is TGTGCCAGTAGTGCCGTTAACCAAAACCCAAGAAGTGAAAAACTGTTTTTT. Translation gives CASSAVNQNPRSEKLFF.

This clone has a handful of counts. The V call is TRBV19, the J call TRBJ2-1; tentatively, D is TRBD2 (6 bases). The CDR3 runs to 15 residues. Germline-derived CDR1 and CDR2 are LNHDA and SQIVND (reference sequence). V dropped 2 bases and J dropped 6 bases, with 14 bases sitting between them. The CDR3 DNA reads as TGTGCCAGTAGTATACAGGGCCGGGGGTCCAATGAGCAGTTCTTC. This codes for CASSIQGRGSNEQFF.